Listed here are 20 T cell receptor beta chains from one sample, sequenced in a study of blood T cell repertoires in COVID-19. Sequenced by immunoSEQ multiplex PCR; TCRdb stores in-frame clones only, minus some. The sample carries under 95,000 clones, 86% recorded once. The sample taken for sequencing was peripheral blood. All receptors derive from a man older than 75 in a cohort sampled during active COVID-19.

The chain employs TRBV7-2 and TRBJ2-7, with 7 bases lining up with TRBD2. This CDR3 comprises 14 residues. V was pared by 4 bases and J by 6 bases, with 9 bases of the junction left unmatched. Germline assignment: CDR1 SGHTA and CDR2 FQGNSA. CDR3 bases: TGTGCCAGCAGCTACGGGGGGACGACCCCCGAGCAGTACTTC. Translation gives CASSYGGTTPEQYF.

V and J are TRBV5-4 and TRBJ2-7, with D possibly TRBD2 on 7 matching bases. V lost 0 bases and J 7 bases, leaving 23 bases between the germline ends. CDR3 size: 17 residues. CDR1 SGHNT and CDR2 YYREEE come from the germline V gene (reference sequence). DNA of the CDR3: TGTGCCAGCAGCTTGGTGGGTTTTGCGGGGGCCCTGAAAGAGCAGTACGTC. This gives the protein CASSLVGFAGALKEQYV.

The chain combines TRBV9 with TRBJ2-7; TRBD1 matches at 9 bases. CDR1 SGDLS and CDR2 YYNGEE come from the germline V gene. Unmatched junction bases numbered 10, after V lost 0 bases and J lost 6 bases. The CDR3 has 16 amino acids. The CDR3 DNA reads TGTGCCAGCAGCGTAGCCCCGGGACAGGGTTGGGGCGAGCAGTACTTC. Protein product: CASSVAPGQGWGEQYF.

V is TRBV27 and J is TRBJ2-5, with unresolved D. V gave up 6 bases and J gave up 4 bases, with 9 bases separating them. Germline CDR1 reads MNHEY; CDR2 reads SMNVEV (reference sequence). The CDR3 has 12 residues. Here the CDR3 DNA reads TGTGCCAGCAGGAATGGGCGAGAGACCCAGTACTTC. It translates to CASRNGRETQYF.

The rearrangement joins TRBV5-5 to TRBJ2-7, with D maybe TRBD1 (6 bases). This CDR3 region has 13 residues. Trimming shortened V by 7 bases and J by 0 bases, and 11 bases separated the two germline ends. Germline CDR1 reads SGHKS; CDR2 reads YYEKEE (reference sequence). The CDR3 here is CASEKTGSYEQYF. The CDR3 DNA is TGTGCCAGCGAGAAGACAGGCTCCTACGAGCAGTACTTC.

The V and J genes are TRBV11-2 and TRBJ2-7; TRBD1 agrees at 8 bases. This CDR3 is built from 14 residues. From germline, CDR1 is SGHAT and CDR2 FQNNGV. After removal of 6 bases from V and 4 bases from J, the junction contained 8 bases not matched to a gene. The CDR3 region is CASRLGTGIYEQYF. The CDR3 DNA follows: TGTGCCAGCAGACTTGGGACAGGAATATACGAGCAGTACTTC.

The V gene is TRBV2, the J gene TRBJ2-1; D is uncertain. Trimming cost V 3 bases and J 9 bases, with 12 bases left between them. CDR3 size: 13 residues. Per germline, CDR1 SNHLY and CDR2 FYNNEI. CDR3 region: CASSDIPSGEQFF. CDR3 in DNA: TGTGCCAGCAGTGATATCCCATCGGGTGAGCAGTTCTTC.

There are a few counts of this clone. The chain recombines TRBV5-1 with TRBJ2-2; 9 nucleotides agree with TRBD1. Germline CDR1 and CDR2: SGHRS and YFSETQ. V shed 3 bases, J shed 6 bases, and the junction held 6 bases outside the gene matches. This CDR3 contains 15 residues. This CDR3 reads CASSSTGGGAGELFF. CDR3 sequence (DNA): TGCGCCAGCAGCTCTACAGGGGGCGGTGCCGGGGAGCTGTTTTTT.

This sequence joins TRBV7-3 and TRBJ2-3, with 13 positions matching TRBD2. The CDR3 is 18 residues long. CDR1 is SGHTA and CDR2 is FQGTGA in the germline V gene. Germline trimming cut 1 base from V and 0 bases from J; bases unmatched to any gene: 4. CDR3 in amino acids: CASSLSLLAGGSTDTQYF. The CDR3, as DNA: TGTGCCAGCAGCTTAAGTCTACTAGCGGGGGGGAGCACAGATACGCAGTATTTT.

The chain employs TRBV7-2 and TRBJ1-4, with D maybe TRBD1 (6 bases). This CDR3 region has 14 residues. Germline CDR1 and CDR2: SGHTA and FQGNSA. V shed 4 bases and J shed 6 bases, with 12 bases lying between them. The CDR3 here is CASSSGAGDEKLFF. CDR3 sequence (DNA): TGTGCCAGCAGCTCAGGGGCGGGGGATGAAAAACTGTTTTTT.

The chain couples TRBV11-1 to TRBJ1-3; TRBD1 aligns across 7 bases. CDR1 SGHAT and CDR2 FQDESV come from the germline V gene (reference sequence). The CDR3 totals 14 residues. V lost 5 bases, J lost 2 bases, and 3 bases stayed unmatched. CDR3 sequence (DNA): TGTGCCAGCAGCGGTAGGGGGCCTGGAAACACCATATATTTT. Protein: CASSGRGPGNTIYF.

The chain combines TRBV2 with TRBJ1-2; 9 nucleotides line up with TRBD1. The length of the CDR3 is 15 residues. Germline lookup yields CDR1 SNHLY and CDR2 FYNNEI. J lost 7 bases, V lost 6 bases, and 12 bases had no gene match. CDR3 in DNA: TGTGCCAGCAGCCAAGACATTACAGGGGGCAGTGGCTACACCTTC. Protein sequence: CASSQDITGGSGYTF.

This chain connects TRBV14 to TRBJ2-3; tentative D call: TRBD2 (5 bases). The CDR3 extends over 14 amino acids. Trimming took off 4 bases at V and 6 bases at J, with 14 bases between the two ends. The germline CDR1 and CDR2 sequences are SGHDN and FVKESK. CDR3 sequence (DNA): TGTGCCAGCAGCCTCGGTGTTCCGGGGGATACGCAGTATTTT. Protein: CASSLGVPGDTQYF.

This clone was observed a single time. CDR3 nucleotides: TGTGCCAGCACCAAAGACAGGGCGGGGTACGAGCAGTACTTC. The encoded protein is CASTKDRAGYEQYF. The rearrangement links TRBV6-5 to TRBJ2-7, with D perhaps TRBD1 (7 bases). Germline CDR1 MNHEY, CDR2 SVGAGI. The CDR3 totals 14 residues. Trimming left V 7 bases short and J 4 bases short, with 17 bases between.

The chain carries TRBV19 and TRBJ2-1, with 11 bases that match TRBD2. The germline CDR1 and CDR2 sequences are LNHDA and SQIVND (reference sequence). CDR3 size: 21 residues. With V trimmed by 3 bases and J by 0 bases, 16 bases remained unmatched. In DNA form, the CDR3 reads TGTGCCAGTAGTATCGGTAGGGCTAGCGGGGGGCCCGATCCCTCCTACAATGAGCAGTTCTTC. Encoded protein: CASSIGRASGGPDPSYNEQFF.

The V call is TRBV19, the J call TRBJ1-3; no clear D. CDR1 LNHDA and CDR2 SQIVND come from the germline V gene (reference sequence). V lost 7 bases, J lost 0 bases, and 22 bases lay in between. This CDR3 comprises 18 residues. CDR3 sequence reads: CASTPPGERDNSGNTIYF. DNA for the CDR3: TGTGCCAGTACCCCCCCCGGGGAACGAGACAACTCTGGAAACACCATATATTTT.

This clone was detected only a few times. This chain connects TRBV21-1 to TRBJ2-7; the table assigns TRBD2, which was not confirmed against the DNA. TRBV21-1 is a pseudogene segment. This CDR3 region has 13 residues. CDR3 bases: TGTGCCAGCAGTGAGGGCGTCTCCTACGAGCAGTACGTC. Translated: CASSEGVSYEQYV.

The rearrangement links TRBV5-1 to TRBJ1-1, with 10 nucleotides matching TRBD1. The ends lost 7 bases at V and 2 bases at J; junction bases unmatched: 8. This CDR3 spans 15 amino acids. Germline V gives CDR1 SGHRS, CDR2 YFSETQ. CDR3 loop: CASEPGQGGNTEAFF. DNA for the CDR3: TGCGCCAGCGAACCCGGACAGGGGGGAAACACTGAAGCTTTCTTT.

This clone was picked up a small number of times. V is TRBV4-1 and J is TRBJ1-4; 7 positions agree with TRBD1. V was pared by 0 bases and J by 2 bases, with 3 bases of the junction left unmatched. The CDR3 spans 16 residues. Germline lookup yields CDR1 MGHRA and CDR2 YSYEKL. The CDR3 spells CASSQDPQGTNEKLFF. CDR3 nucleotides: TGCGCCAGCAGCCAAGACCCACAGGGGACTAATGAAAAACTGTTTTTT.

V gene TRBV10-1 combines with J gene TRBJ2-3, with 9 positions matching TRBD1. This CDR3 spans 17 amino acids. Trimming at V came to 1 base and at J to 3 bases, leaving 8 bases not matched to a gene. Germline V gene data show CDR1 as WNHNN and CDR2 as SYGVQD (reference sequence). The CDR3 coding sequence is TGCGCCAGCAGTGAGTTGGGGGACAGGGATGAGACAGATACGCAGTATTTT. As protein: CASSELGDRDETDTQYF.